A selection of T cell receptor beta chains follows, all from one sample in a study of CXCR3-negative and CXCR3-positive naive CD8 T cells. One entry per CDR3 protein, without DNA, is what TCRdb gives after re-calling the 5' RACE reads. Recorded here are about 26,000 distinct CDR3 sequences; the top ten clones represent approximately 3%. The sample taken for sequencing was naive CXCR3- CD8+ T cells from blood. Source of these receptors: a human donor in good health. Some clones in this sample may be carry-over from other donors' samples. Each CDR3 is given with its conserved first and last residue. Not all rows give a size; the values are once, few, many and, for expanded clones, a class.

v_call: TRBV6-2/TRBV6-3; j_call: TRBJ1-5; cdr3_length: 15; clone_size: -; cdr3_aa: CASSLTGGGGQPQHF
v_call: TRBV6-2/TRBV6-3; j_call: TRBJ1-6; cdr3_length: 15; clone_size: medium-sized; cdr3_aa: CASSDPGLSSSPLHF
v_call: TRBV29-1; j_call: TRBJ2-4; cdr3_length: 16; clone_size: -; cdr3_aa: CSAQDRGLLTKNIQYF
v_call: TRBV20-1; j_call: TRBJ2-7; cdr3_length: 16; clone_size: -; cdr3_aa: CSAEKPRGYDSYEQYF
v_call: TRBV28; j_call: TRBJ2-7; cdr3_length: 15; clone_size: -; cdr3_aa: CASSPRGYVNYEQYF
v_call: TRBV6-6; j_call: TRBJ2-5; cdr3_length: 15; clone_size: -; cdr3_aa: CASREDRKLQETQYF
v_call: TRBV12-3/TRBV12-4; j_call: TRBJ2-5; cdr3_length: 15; clone_size: -; cdr3_aa: CASSYLAGGKETQYF
v_call: TRBV27; j_call: TRBJ1-2; cdr3_length: 13; clone_size: -; cdr3_aa: CASSSGTAYGYTF
v_call: TRBV2; j_call: TRBJ2-2; cdr3_length: 16; clone_size: -; cdr3_aa: CASNDDRHANTGELFF
v_call: TRBV7-7; j_call: TRBJ1-1; cdr3_length: 13; clone_size: -; cdr3_aa: CASSLVLGGEAFF
v_call: TRBV4-1; j_call: TRBJ2-1; cdr3_length: 12; clone_size: -; cdr3_aa: CASSHKYNEQFF
v_call: TRBV6-5; j_call: TRBJ1-6; cdr3_length: 16; clone_size: -; cdr3_aa: CASNQERGQFLSPLHF
v_call: TRBV29-1; j_call: TRBJ2-5; cdr3_length: 13; clone_size: -; cdr3_aa: CSVDSGVGETQYF
v_call: TRBV4-3; j_call: TRBJ1-1; cdr3_length: 14; clone_size: -; cdr3_aa: CASSQEARFSEAFF
v_call: TRBV6-5; j_call: TRBJ2-3; cdr3_length: 14; clone_size: -; cdr3_aa: CASSYRPGADTQYF
v_call: TRBV6-5; j_call: TRBJ2-2; cdr3_length: 16; clone_size: -; cdr3_aa: CASREPADGYTGELFF
v_call: TRBV3-2; j_call: TRBJ2-2; cdr3_length: 15; clone_size: -; cdr3_aa: CASSHGGGFGGELFF
v_call: TRBV4-3; j_call: TRBJ2-7; cdr3_length: 15; clone_size: -; cdr3_aa: CASSRWTSGPYEQYF
v_call: TRBV7-2; j_call: TRBJ2-5; cdr3_length: 12; clone_size: -; cdr3_aa: CASSLGVETQYF
v_call: TRBV12-3/TRBV12-4; j_call: TRBJ2-3; cdr3_length: 13; clone_size: -; cdr3_aa: CASSPTPVDTQYF
v_call: TRBV28; j_call: TRBJ1-1; cdr3_length: 14; clone_size: -; cdr3_aa: CASSLITGGTEAFF
v_call: TRBV11-2; j_call: TRBJ1-3; cdr3_length: 16; clone_size: -; cdr3_aa: CASSLMGLYSGNTIYF
v_call: TRBV20-1; j_call: TRBJ2-7; cdr3_length: 12; clone_size: -; cdr3_aa: CSAKQGLYEQYF
v_call: TRBV19; j_call: TRBJ2-1; cdr3_length: 15; clone_size: -; cdr3_aa: CASSPTGDPYNEQFF
v_call: TRBV15; j_call: TRBJ1-6; cdr3_length: 15; clone_size: -; cdr3_aa: CATSREGAGSSPLHF
v_call: TRBV3-1; j_call: TRBJ2-5; cdr3_length: 14; clone_size: -; cdr3_aa: CASSDQLDQETQYF
v_call: TRBV19; j_call: TRBJ2-3; cdr3_length: 15; clone_size: -; cdr3_aa: CASTVWGTVTDTQYF
v_call: TRBV6-5; j_call: TRBJ1-1; cdr3_length: 13; clone_size: -; cdr3_aa: CASSYIVNTEAFF
v_call: TRBV14; j_call: TRBJ2-7; cdr3_length: 12; clone_size: -; cdr3_aa: CASSHGSYEQYF
v_call: TRBV6-2/TRBV6-3; j_call: TRBJ2-1; cdr3_length: 15; clone_size: medium-sized; cdr3_aa: CASSLSGQPLNEQFF
v_call: TRBV20-1; j_call: TRBJ2-7; cdr3_length: 14; clone_size: -; cdr3_aa: CSAPSLGRSYEQYF
v_call: TRBV28; j_call: TRBJ1-1; cdr3_length: 14; clone_size: -; cdr3_aa: CASSRLGTDTEAFF
v_call: TRBV19; j_call: TRBJ1-1; cdr3_length: 14; clone_size: -; cdr3_aa: CASSWRGGDTEAFF
v_call: TRBV6-2/TRBV6-3; j_call: TRBJ1-5; cdr3_length: 14; clone_size: -; cdr3_aa: CASSQDIENQPQHF
v_call: TRBV7-9; j_call: TRBJ2-1; cdr3_length: 16; clone_size: -; cdr3_aa: CASSIGQALAYNEQFF
v_call: TRBV7-9; j_call: TRBJ2-7; cdr3_length: 11; clone_size: -; cdr3_aa: CASSLDYEQYF